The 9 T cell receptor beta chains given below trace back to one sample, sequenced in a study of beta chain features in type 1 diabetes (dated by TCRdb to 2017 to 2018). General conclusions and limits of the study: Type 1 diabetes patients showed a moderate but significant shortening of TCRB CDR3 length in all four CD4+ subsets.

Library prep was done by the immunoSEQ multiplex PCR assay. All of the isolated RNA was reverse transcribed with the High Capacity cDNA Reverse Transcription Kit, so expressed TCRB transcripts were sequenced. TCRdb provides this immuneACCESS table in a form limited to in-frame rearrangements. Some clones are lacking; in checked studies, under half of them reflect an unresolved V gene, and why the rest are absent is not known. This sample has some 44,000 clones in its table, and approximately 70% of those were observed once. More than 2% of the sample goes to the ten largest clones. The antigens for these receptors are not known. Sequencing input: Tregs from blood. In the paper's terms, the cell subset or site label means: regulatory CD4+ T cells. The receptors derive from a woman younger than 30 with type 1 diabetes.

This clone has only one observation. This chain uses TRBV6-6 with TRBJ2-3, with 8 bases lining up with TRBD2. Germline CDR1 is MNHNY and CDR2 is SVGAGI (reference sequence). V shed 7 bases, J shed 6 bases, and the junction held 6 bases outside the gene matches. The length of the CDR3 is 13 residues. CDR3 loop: CASKRGLLDTQYF. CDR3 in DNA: TGTGCCAGCAAGCGGGGGCTATTGGATACGCAGTATTTT.

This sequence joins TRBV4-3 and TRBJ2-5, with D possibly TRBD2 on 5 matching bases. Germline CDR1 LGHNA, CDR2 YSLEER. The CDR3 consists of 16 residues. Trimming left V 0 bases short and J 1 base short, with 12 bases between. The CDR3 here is CASSQDRSGSQETQYF. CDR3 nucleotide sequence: TGCGCCAGCAGCCAAGATCGCAGCGGATCCCAAGAGACCCAGTACTTC.

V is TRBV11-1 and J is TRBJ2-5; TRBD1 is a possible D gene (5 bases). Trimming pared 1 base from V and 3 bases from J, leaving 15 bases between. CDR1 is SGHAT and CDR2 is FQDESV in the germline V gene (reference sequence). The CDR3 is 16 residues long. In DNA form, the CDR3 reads TGTGCCAGCAGCTTAGTCGGTGGGGCCTTCAAAGAGACCCAGTACTTC. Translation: CASSLVGGAFKETQYF.

CDR3 residues: CASRNRDLLHNEQFF. The CDR3 coding sequence is TGTGCCAGCAGAAACAGGGACCTCCTTCACAATGAGCAGTTCTTC. The genes are TRBV6-6 and TRBJ2-1, with D tentatively TRBD1 (6 bases). The V end lost 6 bases, the J end lost 5 bases, and 17 bases lay between the germline ends. This CDR3 has 15 amino acids. The germline gives CDR1 MNHNY, CDR2 SVGAGI (reference sequence).

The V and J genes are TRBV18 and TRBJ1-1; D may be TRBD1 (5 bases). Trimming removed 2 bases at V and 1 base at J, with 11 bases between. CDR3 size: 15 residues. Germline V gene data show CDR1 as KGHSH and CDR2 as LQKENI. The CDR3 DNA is TGTGCCAGCTCACCAACATCTCAGGGGAACACTGAAGCTTTCTTT. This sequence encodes CASSPTSQGNTEAFF.

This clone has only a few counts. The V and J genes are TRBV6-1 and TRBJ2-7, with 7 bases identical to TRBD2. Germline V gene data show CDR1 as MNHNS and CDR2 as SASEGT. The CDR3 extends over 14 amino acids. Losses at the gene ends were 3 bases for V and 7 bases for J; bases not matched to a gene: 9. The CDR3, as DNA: TGTGCCAGCAGTGACCCAGCGGGGCGGCGGGAGCAGTACTTC. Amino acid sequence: CASSDPAGRREQYF.

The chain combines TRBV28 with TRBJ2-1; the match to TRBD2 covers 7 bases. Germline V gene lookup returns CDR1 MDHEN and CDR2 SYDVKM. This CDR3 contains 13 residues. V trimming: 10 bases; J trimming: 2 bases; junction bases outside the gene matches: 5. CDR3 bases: TGTGCCATCACGACTAGCCCCTACAATGAGCAGTTCTTC. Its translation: CAITTSPYNEQFF.

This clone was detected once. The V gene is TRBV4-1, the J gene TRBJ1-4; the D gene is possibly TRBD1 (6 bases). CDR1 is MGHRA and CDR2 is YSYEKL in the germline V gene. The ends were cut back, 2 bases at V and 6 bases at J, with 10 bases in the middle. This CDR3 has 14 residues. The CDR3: CASSQQGLDEKLFF. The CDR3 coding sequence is TGCGCCAGCAGCCAACAGGGGCTAGATGAAAAACTGTTTTTT.

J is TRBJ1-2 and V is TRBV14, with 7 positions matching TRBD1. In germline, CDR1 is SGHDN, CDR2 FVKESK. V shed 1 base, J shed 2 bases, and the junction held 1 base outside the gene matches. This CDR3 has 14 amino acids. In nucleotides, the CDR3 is TGTGCCAGCAGCCAAGCCAGGGGGAACTATGGCTACACCTTC. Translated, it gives CASSQARGNYGYTF. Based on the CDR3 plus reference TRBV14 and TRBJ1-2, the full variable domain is EAGVTQFPSHSVIEKGQTVTLRCDPISGHDNLYWYRRVMGKEIKFLLHFVKESKQDESGMPNNRFLAERTGGTYSTLKVQPAELEDSGVYFCASSQARGNYGYTFGSGTRLTVV.